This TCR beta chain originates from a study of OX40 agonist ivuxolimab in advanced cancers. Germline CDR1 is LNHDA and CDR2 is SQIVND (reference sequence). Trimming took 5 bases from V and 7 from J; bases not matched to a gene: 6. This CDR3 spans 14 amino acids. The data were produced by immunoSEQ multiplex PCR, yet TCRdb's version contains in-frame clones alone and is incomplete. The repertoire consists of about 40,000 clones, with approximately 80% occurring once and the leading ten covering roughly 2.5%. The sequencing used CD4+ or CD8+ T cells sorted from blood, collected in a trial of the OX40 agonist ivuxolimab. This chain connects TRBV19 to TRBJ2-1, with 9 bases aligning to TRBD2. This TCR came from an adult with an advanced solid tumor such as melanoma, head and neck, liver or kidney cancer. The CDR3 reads CASSPASGANEQFF. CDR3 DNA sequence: TGTGCCAGTAGTCCGGCTAGCGGGGCTAATGAGCAGTTCTTC.